The entry below describes one T cell receptor (beta chain). The target antigen is unknown. The sample belongs to a study of shared clonotypes between healthy human individuals. Study context: With ages of 18 to 49, the donors were a couple of women and a few men. The plates for each donor numbered three CD4 naive, three CD4 memory, two CD8 naive and one CD8 memory.

J gave up 5 bases and V 4 bases, and 4 bases lay outside the gene matches. The CDR3 contains 13 residues. Germline loops: CDR1 SGHDT, CDR2 YYEEEE. Healthy adults negative for HIV, lacking recent acute infections or vaccinations, served as donors. Profiling relied on immunoSEQ multiplex PCR, and the TCRdb table lists in-frame clones only, not all of them. The table includes around 510,000 clones, approximately 94% detected once. The study, taken as a whole, reports: Represented diversity (both genetic and exposure-history) was limited by the small number of donors.

V is TRBV5-6 and J is TRBJ1-2; 8 bases are a match to TRBD1. Source material: naive CD4+ T cells sorted from blood. Regarding subset: CD45RA+ positively selected. This receptor was identified in a woman younger than 45 in good health. The CDR3 coding sequence is TGTGCCAGCAGCGGACAGGGACAGTATGGCTACACCTTC. Amino acids: CASSGQGQYGYTF.